This T cell receptor beta chain appears in the sequencing data of a study of cytomegalovirus exposure and HLA in healthy donors. Points on this clone: As yet, its antigen is unknown.

Germline CDR1 KGHSH, CDR2 LQKENI. Trimming at V came to 4 bases and at J to 3 bases, leaving 6 bases not matched to a gene. This CDR3 comprises 14 residues. A multiplex PCR was run with 60 Vbeta primers and 13 Jbeta primers. The method was immunoSEQ multiplex PCR; TCRdb's version includes in-frame clones alone and lacks a portion of them. The sample carries around 190,000 clones, 79% recorded once. Study conclusions and caveats: In presence/absence analyses, roughly uniform sequencing depth across donors was assumed. Association of 17,000 or so TCR beta sequences with HLA alleles was found at 0.05 false discovery rate in a later analysis. The study designated 150 to 200 TCR beta chains cytomegalovirus-associated. HLA-A and HLA-B allele assignments for most subjects were reportedly predicted accurately using TCR beta sequences.

This TCR derives from a woman in her twenties or thirties in good health and CMV-seropositive. Sequencing was carried out using PBMCs. The chain is built from TRBV18 and TRBJ2-7; 7 bases match TRBD1. CDR3 sequence reads: CASSRFGQDYEQYF. CDR3 bases: TGTGCCAGCTCACGCTTCGGACAGGACTACGAGCAGTACTTC.